This TCR beta chain derives from a study of blood T cells in healthy people across ages. Study overall: Roughly one uniquely barcoded beta molecule per two T cells was captured.

Together with a sample-barcoded 5' primer, a J-beta primer mix was included in a second PCR lasting about 6 to 11 cycles. MiXCR was run by TCRdb on the 5' RACE reads, yielding one entry per CDR3 protein. The profile shows around 990,000 distinct CDR3 sequences, 30% to 40% of them singletons. The CDR3 is 15 residues long. Looked up from germline, CDR1 is LGHDT and CDR2 is YNNKEL (reference sequence). With V trimmed by 0 bases and J by 5 bases, 3 bases remained unmatched. This clonotype was observed many times. This TCR came from a man between 18 and 35 years old in good health. The chain employs TRBV3-1 and TRBJ1-4; 7 nucleotides line up with TRBD1. The sample taken for sequencing was blood. The CDR3 spells CASSQDRQGNEKLFF. CDR3 DNA sequence: TGTGCCAGCAGCCAAGATAGACAGGGAAATGAAAAACTGTTTTTT.